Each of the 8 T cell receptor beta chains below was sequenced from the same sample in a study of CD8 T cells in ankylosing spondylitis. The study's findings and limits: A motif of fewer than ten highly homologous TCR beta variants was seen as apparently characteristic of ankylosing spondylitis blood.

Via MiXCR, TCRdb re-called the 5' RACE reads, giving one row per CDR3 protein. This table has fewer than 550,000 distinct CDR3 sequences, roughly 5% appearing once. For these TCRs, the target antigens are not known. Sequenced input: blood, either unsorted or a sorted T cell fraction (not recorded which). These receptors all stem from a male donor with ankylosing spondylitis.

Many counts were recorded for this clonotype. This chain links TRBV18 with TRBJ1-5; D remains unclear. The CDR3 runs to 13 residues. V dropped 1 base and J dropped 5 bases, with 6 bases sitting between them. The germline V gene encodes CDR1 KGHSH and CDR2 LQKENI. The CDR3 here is CASSPQPDQPQHF. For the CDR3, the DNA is TGTGCCAGCTCACCACAGCCCGATCAGCCCCAGCATTTT.

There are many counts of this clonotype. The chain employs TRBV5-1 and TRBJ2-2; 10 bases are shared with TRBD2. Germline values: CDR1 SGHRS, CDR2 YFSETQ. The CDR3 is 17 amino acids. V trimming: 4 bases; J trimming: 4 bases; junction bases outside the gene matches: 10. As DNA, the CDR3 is TGCGCCAGCAGCCGACTGGAGCGGGGGGGCCCCACCGGGGAGCTGTTTTTT. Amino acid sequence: CASSRLERGGPTGELFF.

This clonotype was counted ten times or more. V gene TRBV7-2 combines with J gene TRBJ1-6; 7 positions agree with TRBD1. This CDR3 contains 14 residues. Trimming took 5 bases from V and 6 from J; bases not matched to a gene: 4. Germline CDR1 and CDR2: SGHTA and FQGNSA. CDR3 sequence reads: CASSLQGPNSPLHF. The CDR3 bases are TGTGCCAGCAGCCTACAGGGGCCTAATTCACCCCTCCACTTT. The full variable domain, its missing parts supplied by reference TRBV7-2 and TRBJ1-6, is GAGVSQSPSNKVTEKGKDVELRCDPISGHTALYWYRQSLGQGLEFLIYFQGNSAPDKSGLPSDRFSAERTGGSVSTLTIQRTQQEDSAVYLCASSLQGPNSPLHFGNGTRLTVT.

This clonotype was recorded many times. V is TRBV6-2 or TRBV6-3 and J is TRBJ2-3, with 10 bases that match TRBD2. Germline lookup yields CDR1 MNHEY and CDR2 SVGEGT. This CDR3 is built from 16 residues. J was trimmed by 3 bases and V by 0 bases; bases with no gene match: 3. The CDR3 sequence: CASSYSSGRWTDTQYF. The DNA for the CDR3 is TGTGCCAGCAGTTACTCTAGCGGGAGGTGGACAGATACGCAGTATTTT.

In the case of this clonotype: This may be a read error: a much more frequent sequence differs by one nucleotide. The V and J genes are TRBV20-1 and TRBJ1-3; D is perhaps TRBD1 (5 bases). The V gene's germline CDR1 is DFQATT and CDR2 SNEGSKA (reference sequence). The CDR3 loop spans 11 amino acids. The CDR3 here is CSARYKPDTLF. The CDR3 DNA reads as TGCAGTGCTCGGTACAAACCGGACACCCTTTTT.

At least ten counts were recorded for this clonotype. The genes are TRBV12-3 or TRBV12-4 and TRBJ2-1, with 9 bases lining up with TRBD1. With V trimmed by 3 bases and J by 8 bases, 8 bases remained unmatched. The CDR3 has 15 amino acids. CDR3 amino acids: CASSFWGQGGDEQFF. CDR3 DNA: TGTGCCAGCAGTTTTTGGGGACAGGGCGGCGATGAGCAGTTCTTC.

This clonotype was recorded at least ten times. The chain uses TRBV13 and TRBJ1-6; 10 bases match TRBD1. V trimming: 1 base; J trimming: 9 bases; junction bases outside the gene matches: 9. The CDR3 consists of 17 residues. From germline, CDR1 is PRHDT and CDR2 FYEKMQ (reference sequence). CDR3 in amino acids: CASSLAQETGGGSPLHF. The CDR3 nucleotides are TGTGCCAGCAGCTTAGCGCAGGAGACAGGGGGCGGTTCACCCCTCCACTTT.

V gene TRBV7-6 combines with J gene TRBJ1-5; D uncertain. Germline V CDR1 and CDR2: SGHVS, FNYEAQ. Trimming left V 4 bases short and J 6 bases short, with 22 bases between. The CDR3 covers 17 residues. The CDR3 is CASSSTPDLGIRQPQHF. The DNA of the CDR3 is TGTGCCAGCAGCTCAACCCCCGATTTGGGTATCCGTCAGCCCCAGCATTTT.